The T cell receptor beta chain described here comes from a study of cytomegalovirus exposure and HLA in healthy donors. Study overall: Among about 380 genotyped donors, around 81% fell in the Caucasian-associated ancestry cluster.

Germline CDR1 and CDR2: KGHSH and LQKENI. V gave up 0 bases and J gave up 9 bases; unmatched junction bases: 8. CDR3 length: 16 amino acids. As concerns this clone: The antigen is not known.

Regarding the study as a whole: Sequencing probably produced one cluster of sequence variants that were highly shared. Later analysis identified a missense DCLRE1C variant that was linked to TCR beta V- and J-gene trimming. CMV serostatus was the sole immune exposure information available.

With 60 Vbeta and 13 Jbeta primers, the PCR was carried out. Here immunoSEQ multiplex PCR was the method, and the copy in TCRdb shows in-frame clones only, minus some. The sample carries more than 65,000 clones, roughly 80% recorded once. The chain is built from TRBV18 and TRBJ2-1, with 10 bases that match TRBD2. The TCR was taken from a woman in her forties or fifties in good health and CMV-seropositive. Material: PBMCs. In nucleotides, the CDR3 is TGTGCCAGCTCACCACCGGGGGCTAGCGGGAGTGTTGAGCAGTTCTTC. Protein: CASSPPGASGSVEQFF.